These 10 T cell receptor beta chains were sequenced from one sample in a study of T cells in Graves' hyperthyroidism and ophthalmopathy. There were TCR beta CDR3 regions amplified from RNA transcripts. The TCR CDR3 was amplified in a first-round RT-PCR using the HTBI primer set. TCRdb called the multiplex PCR reads again in MiXCR, with one record for every CDR3 protein. The data hold approximately 270,000 distinct CDR3 sequences, with 13% to 15% observed a single time. The sequencing sample was made of blood. These receptor sequences come from a woman aged 40 to 50 with Graves' hyperthyroidism that later progressed to Graves' ophthalmopathy.

This clonotype was seen at least ten times. V and J are TRBV19 and TRBJ2-2, with 10 nucleotides matching TRBD2. CDR1 and CDR2 (germline): LNHDA, SQIVND (reference sequence). V was pared by 4 bases and J by 4 bases, with 9 bases of the junction left unmatched. The CDR3 runs 17 residues. CDR3 sequence: CASSRKAGGPGTGELFF. CDR3 nucleotide sequence: TGTGCCAGTAGTAGAAAAGCGGGAGGGCCAGGCACCGGGGAGCTGTTTTTT.

Many counts were recorded for this clonotype. The chain uses TRBV10-3 and TRBJ1-2; 7 bases match TRBD1. Germline lookup yields CDR1 ENHRY and CDR2 SYGVKD. The V segment lost 3 bases and the J segment 2 bases; nucleotides outside the gene matches: 0. The CDR3 length is 13 residues. The CDR3 spells CAISDRGNYGYTF. The CDR3 nucleotides are TGTGCCATCAGTGACAGGGGGAACTATGGCTACACCTTC.

This clonotype was counted ten times or more. The V gene is TRBV6-1, the J gene TRBJ2-7; tentative D call: TRBD2 (6 bases). The CDR3 spans 14 residues. Germline V gene lookup returns CDR1 MNHNS and CDR2 SASEGT. Trimming left V 7 bases short and J 2 bases short, with 15 bases between. The CDR3 loop is CASILSWGAYEQYF. The CDR3 coding sequence is TGTGCCAGCATCCTTTCCTGGGGGGCCTACGAGCAGTACTTC.

This clonotype has a count of ten or more. The rearrangement uses TRBV5-1 and TRBJ2-1; TRBD2 aligns across 7 bases. The CDR3 has 14 residues. Trimming cost V 5 bases and J 5 bases; bases outside gene matches: 7. Germline CDR1 SGHRS, CDR2 YFSETQ. This CDR3 reads CASRQGLPHNEQFF. CDR3 nucleotides: TGCGCCAGCAGGCAGGGACTACCCCACAATGAGCAGTTCTTC.

The rearrangement joins TRBV15 to TRBJ2-1; D is uncertain. V was pared by 1 base and J by 0 bases, with 13 bases between. The CDR3 has 17 amino acids. Germline assignment: CDR1 LNHNV and CDR2 YYDKDF (reference sequence). CDR3 DNA: TGTGCCACCAGCAGAGCTCTACTTGCCAGCTCCTACAATGAGCAGTTCTTC. Residues: CATSRALLASSYNEQFF.

This clonotype showed up just a few times. V usage is TRBV20-1 and J usage is TRBJ2-1; 8 positions match TRBD2. The CDR3 is made up of 12 amino acids. V dropped 4 bases and J dropped 5; count of bases not matched to a gene: 1. Germline-derived CDR1 and CDR2 are DFQATT and SNEGSKA (reference sequence). The CDR3, as DNA: TGCAGTGCTATAGCGGGGAACAATGAGCAGTTCTTC. This gives the protein CSAIAGNNEQFF.

In this sample, this clonotype turned up many times. The chain joins TRBV24-1 to TRBJ2-1; D uncertain. Germline CDR1 is KGHDR and CDR2 is SFDVKD. Trimming stripped 3 bases from V and 3 bases from J, with 8 bases between. This CDR3 has 14 amino acids. The CDR3 nucleotides are TGTGCCACCAGTGATCCCGCGGTCTACAATGAGCAGTTCTTC. Translated: CATSDPAVYNEQFF.

This clonotype came up a few times. J is TRBJ2-7 and V is TRBV20-1; 9 bases are shared with TRBD1. The CDR3 sequence is 19 residues long. The germline V gene has CDR1 DFQATT and CDR2 SNEGSKA (reference sequence). Trimming took 0 bases from V and 3 from J; bases not matched to a gene: 18. The CDR3 loop reads CSARDLSYTGTGRFYEQYF. The CDR3 DNA follows: TGCAGTGCTAGAGATCTAAGCTACACCGGGACAGGGAGATTCTACGAGCAGTACTTC.

This clonotype was recorded many times. The gene calls are TRBV30 and TRBJ2-1; TRBD2 agrees at 10 bases. Germline V lookup: CDR1 GTSNPN, CDR2 SVGIG (reference sequence). CDR3 length equals 16 residues. V lost 2 bases and J lost 2; bases outside the gene matches: 6. The DNA for the CDR3 is TGTGCCTGGAGTTCTTCAGCGGGAGGGCCCTACAATGAGCAGTTCTTC. This gives the protein CAWSSSAGGPYNEQFF.

This clonotype was counted at least ten times. The rearrangement uses TRBV6-2 or TRBV6-3 and TRBJ2-3; TRBD2 matches 7 bases. Germline CDR1 and CDR2: MNHEY and SVGEGT. With V trimmed by 8 bases and J by 6 bases, 2 bases remained unmatched. This CDR3 region has 11 residues. The CDR3 loop is CASLTSDTQYF. CDR3 nucleotides: TGTGCCAGCCTGACTAGCGATACGCAGTATTTT.